This T cell receptor beta chain was profiled in a study of T cells after yellow fever vaccination. TCRdb reprocessed the 5' RACE reads via MiXCR and lists one record per CDR3 protein. The table has around 400,000 distinct CDR3 sequences, more than 9% seen once; the top ten hold less than 20%. Trimming removed 5 bases at V and 1 base at J, with 9 bases between. The CDR3 consists of 13 residues. Germline V gene lookup returns CDR1 SGHNT and CDR2 YYREEE (reference sequence). This receptor was identified in a young man who received the YFV17D yellow fever vaccine. Sequences were derived from PBMCs, sampled on the day of the first yellow fever vaccination. The V call is TRBV5-4, the J call TRBJ2-5; D is unclear. The CDR3 nucleotides are TGTGCCAGCAGACCGGAACTCCAAGAGACCCAGTACTTC. Encoded protein: CASRPELQETQYF.